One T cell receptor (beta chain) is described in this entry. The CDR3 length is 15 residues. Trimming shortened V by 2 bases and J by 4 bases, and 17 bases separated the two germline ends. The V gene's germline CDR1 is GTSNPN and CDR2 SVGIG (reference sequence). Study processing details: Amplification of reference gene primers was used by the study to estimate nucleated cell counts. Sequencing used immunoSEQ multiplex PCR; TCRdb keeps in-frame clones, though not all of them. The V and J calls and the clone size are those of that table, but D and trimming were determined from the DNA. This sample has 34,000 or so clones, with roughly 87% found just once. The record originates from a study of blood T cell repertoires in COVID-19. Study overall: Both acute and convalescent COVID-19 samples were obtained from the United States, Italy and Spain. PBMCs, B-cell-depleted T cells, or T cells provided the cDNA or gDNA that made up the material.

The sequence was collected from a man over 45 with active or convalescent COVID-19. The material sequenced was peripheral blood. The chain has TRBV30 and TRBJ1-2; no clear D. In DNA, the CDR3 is TGTGCCTGGAGTTATGAGGCAAGAAGTTCCTATGGCTACACCTTC. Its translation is CAWSYEARSSYGYTF. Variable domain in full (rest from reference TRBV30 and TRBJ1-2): SQTIHQWPATLVQPVGSPLSLECTVEGTSNPNLYWYRQAAGRGLQLLFYSVGIGQISSEVPQNLSASRPQDRQFILSSKKLLLSDSGFYLCAWSYEARSSYGYTFGSGTRLTVV.